This entry concerns a single T cell receptor beta chain. Many counts were recorded for this clonotype. Its cognate antigen has yet to be identified. No quality values exist for individual bases; no much larger clone is one base distant. This entry belongs to a study of neurological immune-mediated disorders (dated by TCRdb to about 2019). Some background on the complete study: Among the roughly 34 multiple sclerosis patients, relapsing-remitting MS was present in roughly 30 and secondary progressive MS was present in 3. The cohort included 60 to 75 subjects: roughly 15 with HAM/TSP, about 35 with multiple sclerosis, and roughly 20 healthy controls. Alongside PBMC samples, the set of approximately 100 TCR-beta libraries contained longitudinal samples, technical triplicates, and paired CD4+ and CD8+ T-cell subsets that had been sorted. Using UMI-based sequencing, the study compared peripheral blood TCR-beta repertoires from patients with HTLV-I-associated myelopathy (HAM/TSP), patients with multiple sclerosis, and healthy controls.

Broader findings and caveats from the paper: TCR clonal expansion was greatest in HAM/TSP patients and smallest in MS patients, who ranked below even healthy controls. Expanded clones from different subjects shared no identical CDR3 amino acid sequences, which suggests that TCR-beta repertoires were private in all groups. Phylogenetic analysis grouped repertoires from 18 of 34 MS patients into a cluster of related CDR3 sequences, suggesting a possible repertoire-level signature. No clinical or MRI features were associated with the MS cluster, and the authors said that larger cohorts are needed.

cDNA was synthesized by template-switch 5'RACE using a primer with a 10-nucleotide random unique molecular identifier that tagged each TCR transcript. Every sequencing run covered 15-18 subjects and yielded more than 170 million TCR-beta sequences. The RNeasy kit was used to extract total RNA. TCR-beta VDJ regions were amplified with primers for the TCR constant region and the 5'RACE anchor, using the KAPA Real-time Library Amplification kit. A first PCR added sample indexes and Illumina adaptors, after which a second PCR increased the library yield. After Ampure bead purification, the roughly 650 bp TCR product was size-selected on a 2% E-gel SizeSelection system. Library quality was checked on a Bioanalyzer, concentration was measured with Qubit, and libraries were quantified with the Kapa Library Quantification kit before pooling. Paired-end 2 x 150 bp sequencing of the libraries was performed on an Illumina HiSeq 2500. To increase sequence diversity, 25-30% phiX was spiked into each library pool. The original pipeline was this. Quality-filtered reads were processed with the UMI-based MiGEC pipeline, which removed over 80% of raw TCR sequences during error correction. VDJ genes were aligned to IMGT germline references, and clonotypes were defined by unique CDR3 amino acid sequence plus V-J genes. VDJtools evaluated clonal expansion, Shannon diversity and CDR3 relatedness (CalcPairwiseDistances, ClusterSamples); CLCbio workbench built phylogenetic trees. Using coefficient-of-variation modelling across technical triplicates, the study counted a clone as expanded if it had at least 8 unique UMIs. TCRdb reworked the public reads: Q25 trimming with fastp, MiXCR clone assembly, productive beta chains retained. Each entry is one CDR3 protein sequence, shown with its most common DNA and genes. V and J calls and clone size were set by TCRdb, not the authors. Across this sample there are 85,000 to 100,000 distinct CDR3 sequences, with around 3.4% seen only once. The ten largest clones add up to around 5.5% of the sample.

For the unsorted PBMC libraries, 2 million PBMCs were stored in RNAlater at -80 degrees C until RNA extraction and were used to generate the libraries. Multiple sclerosis patients were enrolled in a US clinical protocol evaluating disease progression by magnetic resonance imaging. PBMCs were separated from peripheral blood using Ficoll-Hypaque density gradient centrifugation and then cryopreserved in liquid nitrogen. From its cysteine to its phenylalanine, the CDR3 spans 16 amino acids. Of all the DNA, just the CDR3 is kept, 48 bases in frame from base 1. The junction shows trimming of 6 bases on V and 3 bases on J, plus 18 bases between the germline ends.

The receptor's source is a young woman with multiple sclerosis. Recombination connected TRBV12-3 or TRBV12-4 to TRBJ1-5; too little of a D gene remains to name it. The sequenced material came from PBMCs. The bases read TGTGCCAGCAGGTCCGGGTACCCCCAGATCAATCAGCCCCAGCATTTT. It translates to CASRSGYPQINQPQHF.